A selection of T cell receptor beta chains follows, all from one sample in a study of preoperative IRX-2 immunotherapy in early breast cancer. Clones were sequenced by immunoSEQ multiplex PCR, and TCRdb holds only the in-frame ones, with some missing. The sample holds roughly 27,000 clones, approximately 77% seen once. Sequencing was performed on lymph node tissue, taken after IRX-2 immunotherapy. The receptors were gathered from a human donor with breast cancer. CDR3s include the opening cysteine and the closing phenylalanine or tryptophan. D genes are given only for firm matches. The listing skips clone size in some rows; elsewhere it reads once, few, many or a size class.

clone size: NA
D gene: NA
J gene: TRBJ2-2
V gene: TRBV19
CDR3 length: 15
CDR3 DNA: TGTGCCAGTAGTGTCTCTAGCTTGGGGTCCGGGGAGCTGTTTTTT
CDR3 protein: CASSVSSLGSGELFF

clone size: NA
D gene: NA
J gene: TRBJ2-3
V gene: TRBV11-3
CDR3 length: 14
CDR3 DNA: TGTGCCAGCAGCTTGACCTATAACCCAGATACGCAGTATTTT
CDR3 protein: CASSLTYNPDTQYF

clone size: NA
D gene: NA
J gene: TRBJ1-4
V gene: TRBV28
CDR3 length: 16
CDR3 DNA: TGTGCCAGCAGTCCCGGGGGGGTTGGGACTAATGAAAAACTGTTTTTT
CDR3 protein: CASSPGGVGTNEKLFF

clone size: once
D gene: NA
J gene: TRBJ2-2
V gene: TRBV11-3
CDR3 length: 15
CDR3 DNA: TGTGCCAGCAGCTTACGTGCATCTAACACCGGGGAGCTGTTTTTT
CDR3 protein: CASSLRASNTGELFF

clone size: NA
D gene: TRBD2
J gene: TRBJ2-7
V gene: TRBV14
CDR3 length: 16
CDR3 DNA: TGTGCCAGCAGCCAAGATCTGGGACTAGCGGGAGGGCGGCAGTACTTC
CDR3 protein: CASSQDLGLAGGRQYF

clone size: few
D gene: NA
J gene: TRBJ1-2
V gene: TRBV30
CDR3 length: 13
CDR3 DNA: TGTGCCTGGAGTGTAGATACTCGAGGTGGCTACACCTTC
CDR3 protein: CAWSVDTRGGYTF

clone size: NA
D gene: TRBD2
J gene: TRBJ2-1
V gene: TRBV29-1
CDR3 length: 17
CDR3 DNA: TGCAGCGTTATCGCGCGGGAGGGCCGAAGCTCCTACAATGAGCAGTTCTTC
CDR3 protein: CSVIAREGRSSYNEQFF

clone size: NA
D gene: TRBD1
J gene: TRBJ1-4
V gene: TRBV30
CDR3 length: 14
CDR3 DNA: TGTGCCTGGAGAACGGACAGGGGTAATGAAAAACTGTTTTTT
CDR3 protein: CAWRTDRGNEKLFF

clone size: NA
D gene: NA
J gene: TRBJ1-3
V gene: TRBV19
CDR3 length: 12
CDR3 DNA: TGTGCCAGTAGAAGCTCTGGAAACACCATATATTTT
CDR3 protein: CASRSSGNTIYF

clone size: NA
D gene: NA
J gene: TRBJ2-2
V gene: TRBV30
CDR3 length: 14
CDR3 DNA: TGTGCCTGGAGTATAGGATTGCACACCGGGGAGCTGTTTTTT
CDR3 protein: CAWSIGLHTGELFF

clone size: NA
D gene: TRBD1
J gene: TRBJ2-3
V gene: TRBV29-1
CDR3 length: 13
CDR3 DNA: TGCAGCGGCGGGACAGGGGGTGTCGATACGCAGTATTTT
CDR3 protein: CSGGTGGVDTQYF

clone size: NA
D gene: NA
J gene: TRBJ2-3
V gene: TRBV12-5
CDR3 length: 12
CDR3 DNA: TGTGCTAGTGGTGTGAGCACAGATACGCAGTATTTT
CDR3 protein: CASGVSTDTQYF

clone size: NA
D gene: TRBD2
J gene: TRBJ2-5
V gene: TRBV11-3
CDR3 length: 17
CDR3 DNA: TGTGCCAGCAGCCACGGGACTAGCGGGGGGTACCAAGAGACCCAGTACTTC
CDR3 protein: CASSHGTSGGYQETQYF

clone size: NA
D gene: NA
J gene: TRBJ2-5
V gene: TRBV11-3
CDR3 length: 16
CDR3 DNA: TGTGCCAGCAGCTCGGTCCGACGGGGCGTCCAAGAGACCCAGTACTTC
CDR3 protein: CASSSVRRGVQETQYF

clone size: NA
D gene: NA
J gene: TRBJ1-1
V gene: TRBV6-8
CDR3 length: 13
CDR3 DNA: TGTGCCATCAGTGGGGCGCCGGGGACTGAAGCTTTCTTT
CDR3 protein: CAISGAPGTEAFF

clone size: NA
D gene: NA
J gene: TRBJ2-4
V gene: TRBV14
CDR3 length: 12
CDR3 DNA: TGTGCCAGCAGCCTATCATCGGGGGTTCAGTACTTC
CDR3 protein: CASSLSSGVQYF

clone size: NA
D gene: TRBD1
J gene: TRBJ2-7
V gene: TRBV14
CDR3 length: 15
CDR3 DNA: TGTGCCAGCAGCCGACCGGGACAGAGAGTAATCGAGCAGTACTTC
CDR3 protein: CASSRPGQRVIEQYF

clone size: NA
D gene: NA
J gene: TRBJ2-5
V gene: TRBV5-1
CDR3 length: 17
CDR3 DNA: TGCGCCAGCAGCCCCAGTGTAGGGACCAGACTAGAAGAGACCCAGTACTTC
CDR3 protein: CASSPSVGTRLEETQYF

clone size: NA
D gene: NA
J gene: TRBJ2-5
V gene: TRBV11-3
CDR3 length: 14
CDR3 DNA: TGTGCCAGCAGCTTAGGCATAGATTTAGAGACCCAGTACTTC
CDR3 protein: CASSLGIDLETQYF

clone size: NA
D gene: NA
J gene: TRBJ2-1
V gene: TRBV11-3
CDR3 length: 15
CDR3 DNA: TGTGCCAGCAGCTTGTCGGTCCTTCCCTACAATGAGCAGTTCTTC
CDR3 protein: CASSLSVLPYNEQFF

clone size: once
D gene: TRBD1
J gene: TRBJ1-1
V gene: TRBV19
CDR3 length: 16
CDR3 DNA: TGTGCCAGCTCGGGACAGGGGGGGTTAGTTAGGACTGAAGCTTTCTTT
CDR3 protein: CASSGQGGLVRTEAFF

clone size: NA
D gene: NA
J gene: TRBJ1-1
V gene: TRBV5-1
CDR3 length: 18
CDR3 DNA: TGCGCCAGCAGCTTGGTGGGTCAGGGAGGCGGGATGAACACTGAAGCTTTCTTT
CDR3 protein: CASSLVGQGGGMNTEAFF

clone size: NA
D gene: TRBD1
J gene: TRBJ1-2
V gene: TRBV19
CDR3 length: 14
CDR3 DNA: TGTGCCAGTAGCACCAGACAGGGCGGATTCGGCTACACCTTC
CDR3 protein: CASSTRQGGFGYTF

clone size: NA
D gene: TRBD1
J gene: TRBJ1-2
V gene: TRBV7-8
CDR3 length: 14
CDR3 DNA: TGTGCCAGCAGCCCAGGGACAGGGTCCTATGGCTACACCTTC
CDR3 protein: CASSPGTGSYGYTF

clone size: NA
D gene: TRBD2
J gene: TRBJ2-4
V gene: TRBV5-1
CDR3 length: 17
CDR3 DNA: TGCGCCAGCAGCTTGGATATAGGACTAGCGGGATACTACATTCAGTACTTC
CDR3 protein: CASSLDIGLAGYYIQYF

clone size: NA
D gene: NA
J gene: TRBJ1-5
V gene: TRBV5-1
CDR3 length: 16
CDR3 DNA: TGCGCCAGCAGCTTGGGGACACCTTATAGCAATCAGCCCCAGCATTTT
CDR3 protein: CASSLGTPYSNQPQHF

clone size: NA
D gene: NA
J gene: TRBJ2-7
V gene: TRBV11-3
CDR3 length: 15
CDR3 DNA: TGTGCCAGCAGCTTGGACCTGTGGGGATCCTACGAGCAGTACTTC
CDR3 protein: CASSLDLWGSYEQYF

clone size: NA
D gene: NA
J gene: TRBJ1-1
V gene: TRBV18
CDR3 length: 16
CDR3 DNA: TGTGCCAGCTCACCGGGTGCCCCGGCGGGTAACACTGAAGCTTTCTTT
CDR3 protein: CASSPGAPAGNTEAFF

clone size: NA
D gene: NA
J gene: TRBJ2-7
V gene: TRBV11-3
CDR3 length: 16
CDR3 DNA: TGTGCCAGCAGCCAACTCGTTAGGGGGGCCCCCTACGAGCAGTACTTC
CDR3 protein: CASSQLVRGAPYEQYF

clone size: NA
D gene: NA
J gene: TRBJ2-1
V gene: TRBV6-7
CDR3 length: 17
CDR3 DNA: TGTGCGTCGGACAGGGGTAAGGTAGCGGGAGTATACAATGAGCAGTTCTTC
CDR3 protein: CASDRGKVAGVYNEQFF

clone size: NA
D gene: TRBD1
J gene: TRBJ1-1
V gene: TRBV5-1
CDR3 length: 14
CDR3 DNA: TGCGCCAGCAGCCCCGGGACAGTGAACACTGAAGCTTTCTTT
CDR3 protein: CASSPGTVNTEAFF

clone size: NA
D gene: TRBD1
J gene: TRBJ2-5
V gene: TRBV5-1
CDR3 length: 15
CDR3 DNA: TGCGCCAGCAGCCCCAGGACAGGGGACGGGGAGACCCAGTACTTC
CDR3 protein: CASSPRTGDGETQYF

clone size: NA
D gene: NA
J gene: TRBJ2-2
V gene: TRBV25-1
CDR3 length: 12
CDR3 DNA: TGTGCCAGCAGTGAAATTACCGGGGAGCTGTTTTTT
CDR3 protein: CASSEITGELFF

clone size: medium-sized
D gene: NA
J gene: TRBJ2-7
V gene: TRBV11-3
CDR3 length: 14
CDR3 DNA: TGTGCCAGCAGCCACATTAGCGGCCCTTGGGAGCAGTACTTC
CDR3 protein: CASSHISGPWEQYF

clone size: NA
D gene: NA
J gene: TRBJ2-1
V gene: TRBV10-1
CDR3 length: 16
CDR3 DNA: TGCGCCAGCAGCGACACCAAGAAGGGGGGTCGCGATGAGCAGTTCTTC
CDR3 protein: CASSDTKKGGRDEQFF

clone size: once
D gene: NA
J gene: TRBJ1-3
V gene: TRBV5-1
CDR3 length: 17
CDR3 DNA: TGCGCCAGCAGCCCGGAATTGCCAGGGACCTCTGGAAACACCATATATTTT
CDR3 protein: CASSPELPGTSGNTIYF

clone size: NA
D gene: NA
J gene: TRBJ1-5
V gene: TRBV6-8
CDR3 length: 13
CDR3 DNA: TGTGCCACTAAAACAGGGCCATCTCAGCCCCAGCATTTT
CDR3 protein: CATKTGPSQPQHF

clone size: NA
D gene: NA
J gene: TRBJ1-1
V gene: TRBV7-2
CDR3 length: 14
CDR3 DNA: TGTGCCAGCAGCCTCATGACAGCAAACACTGAAGCTTTCTTT
CDR3 protein: CASSLMTANTEAFF

clone size: few
D gene: NA
J gene: TRBJ1-1
V gene: TRBV19
CDR3 length: 13
CDR3 DNA: TGTGCCAGTAGTCTTAGGCCGGGGTCTGAAGCTTTCTTT
CDR3 protein: CASSLRPGSEAFF

clone size: NA
D gene: TRBD2
J gene: TRBJ2-3
V gene: TRBV11-3
CDR3 length: 14
CDR3 DNA: TGTGCCAGCAGGCAGGGAGGGGGCACAGATACGCAGTATTTT
CDR3 protein: CASRQGGGTDTQYF

clone size: NA
D gene: NA
J gene: TRBJ2-3
V gene: TRBV6-8
CDR3 length: 12
CDR3 DNA: TGTGCCAGCAGAGGGACCACAGATACGCAGTATTTT
CDR3 protein: CASRGTTDTQYF

clone size: NA
D gene: NA
J gene: TRBJ2-1
V gene: TRBV11-3
CDR3 length: 15
CDR3 DNA: TGTGCCAGCAAGGTGAGGGTAGAGAGTTACAATGAGCAGTTCTTC
CDR3 protein: CASKVRVESYNEQFF

clone size: NA
D gene: TRBD1
J gene: TRBJ2-3
V gene: TRBV7-1
CDR3 length: 15
CDR3 DNA: TGTGCCAGCAGCGCGGGACAGGGGATCACAGATACGCAGTATTTT
CDR3 protein: CASSAGQGITDTQYF

clone size: NA
D gene: NA
J gene: TRBJ2-1
V gene: TRBV19
CDR3 length: 15
CDR3 DNA: TGTGCCAGTAGTATTAGACAGGAGGGCTACAATGAGCAGTTCTTC
CDR3 protein: CASSIRQEGYNEQFF

clone size: NA
D gene: TRBD1
J gene: TRBJ2-1
V gene: TRBV11-3
CDR3 length: 15
CDR3 DNA: TGTGCCAGCAGTTCTACCGGGACAGGGAGGAATGAGCAGTTCTTC
CDR3 protein: CASSSTGTGRNEQFF

clone size: NA
D gene: NA
J gene: TRBJ1-1
V gene: TRBV11-3
CDR3 length: 15
CDR3 DNA: TGTGCCAGCGGATACGGGGGGATAATGAACACTGAAGCTTTCTTT
CDR3 protein: CASGYGGIMNTEAFF

clone size: NA
D gene: TRBD1
J gene: TRBJ1-1
V gene: TRBV28
CDR3 length: 15
CDR3 DNA: TGTGCCAGCAGTCATACAGGGGGCCGGGACACTGAAGCTTTCTTT
CDR3 protein: CASSHTGGRDTEAFF

clone size: NA
D gene: TRBD2
J gene: TRBJ2-3
V gene: TRBV11-3
CDR3 length: 19
CDR3 DNA: TGTGCCAGCAGCTTAGATGGTGTTAGCGGGAGGGTCAGCACAGATACGCAGTATTTT
CDR3 protein: CASSLDGVSGRVSTDTQYF

clone size: NA
D gene: NA
J gene: TRBJ2-2
V gene: TRBV10-2
CDR3 length: 13
CDR3 DNA: TGCGCCAGCAGTGAATTGGATCCCGGGGAGCTGTTTTTT
CDR3 protein: CASSELDPGELFF

clone size: NA
D gene: NA
J gene: TRBJ1-1
V gene: TRBV27
CDR3 length: 14
CDR3 DNA: TGTGCCAGCAGTCTTCCCGAGAGACAGGCTGAAGCTTTCTTT
CDR3 protein: CASSLPERQAEAFF

clone size: medium-sized
D gene: NA
J gene: TRBJ1-5
V gene: TRBV25-1
CDR3 length: 15
CDR3 DNA: TGTGCCAGCAGTGAATCGGAGGGACCCAATCAGCCCCAGCATTTT
CDR3 protein: CASSESEGPNQPQHF

clone size: NA
D gene: TRBD1
J gene: TRBJ2-7
V gene: TRBV11-3
CDR3 length: 16
CDR3 DNA: TGTGCCAGCAGCTTTGGGACAGGGGGACCCTCCTACGAGCAGTACTTC
CDR3 protein: CASSFGTGGPSYEQYF

clone size: NA
D gene: NA
J gene: TRBJ1-2
V gene: TRBV6-8
CDR3 length: 17
CDR3 DNA: TGTGCCAGCAGTTACGTTATGCGGGGAAAAGCTAACTATGGCTACACCTTC
CDR3 protein: CASSYVMRGKANYGYTF

clone size: NA
D gene: TRBD2
J gene: TRBJ2-3
V gene: TRBV6-8
CDR3 length: 14
CDR3 DNA: TGTGCCAGCAGGATAGGCGGGAGTTCTAATACGCAGTATTTT
CDR3 protein: CASRIGGSSNTQYF

clone size: NA
D gene: TRBD1
J gene: TRBJ1-5
V gene: TRBV6-8
CDR3 length: 12
CDR3 DNA: TGTGCCAGCAGCACAGGGGAACAGCCCCAGCATTTT
CDR3 protein: CASSTGEQPQHF

clone size: NA
D gene: NA
J gene: TRBJ2-1
V gene: TRBV6-8
CDR3 length: 16
CDR3 DNA: TGTGCCAGCAGTTACTCTGGGGGATTAAGGGGCAATGAGCAGTTCTTC
CDR3 protein: CASSYSGGLRGNEQFF